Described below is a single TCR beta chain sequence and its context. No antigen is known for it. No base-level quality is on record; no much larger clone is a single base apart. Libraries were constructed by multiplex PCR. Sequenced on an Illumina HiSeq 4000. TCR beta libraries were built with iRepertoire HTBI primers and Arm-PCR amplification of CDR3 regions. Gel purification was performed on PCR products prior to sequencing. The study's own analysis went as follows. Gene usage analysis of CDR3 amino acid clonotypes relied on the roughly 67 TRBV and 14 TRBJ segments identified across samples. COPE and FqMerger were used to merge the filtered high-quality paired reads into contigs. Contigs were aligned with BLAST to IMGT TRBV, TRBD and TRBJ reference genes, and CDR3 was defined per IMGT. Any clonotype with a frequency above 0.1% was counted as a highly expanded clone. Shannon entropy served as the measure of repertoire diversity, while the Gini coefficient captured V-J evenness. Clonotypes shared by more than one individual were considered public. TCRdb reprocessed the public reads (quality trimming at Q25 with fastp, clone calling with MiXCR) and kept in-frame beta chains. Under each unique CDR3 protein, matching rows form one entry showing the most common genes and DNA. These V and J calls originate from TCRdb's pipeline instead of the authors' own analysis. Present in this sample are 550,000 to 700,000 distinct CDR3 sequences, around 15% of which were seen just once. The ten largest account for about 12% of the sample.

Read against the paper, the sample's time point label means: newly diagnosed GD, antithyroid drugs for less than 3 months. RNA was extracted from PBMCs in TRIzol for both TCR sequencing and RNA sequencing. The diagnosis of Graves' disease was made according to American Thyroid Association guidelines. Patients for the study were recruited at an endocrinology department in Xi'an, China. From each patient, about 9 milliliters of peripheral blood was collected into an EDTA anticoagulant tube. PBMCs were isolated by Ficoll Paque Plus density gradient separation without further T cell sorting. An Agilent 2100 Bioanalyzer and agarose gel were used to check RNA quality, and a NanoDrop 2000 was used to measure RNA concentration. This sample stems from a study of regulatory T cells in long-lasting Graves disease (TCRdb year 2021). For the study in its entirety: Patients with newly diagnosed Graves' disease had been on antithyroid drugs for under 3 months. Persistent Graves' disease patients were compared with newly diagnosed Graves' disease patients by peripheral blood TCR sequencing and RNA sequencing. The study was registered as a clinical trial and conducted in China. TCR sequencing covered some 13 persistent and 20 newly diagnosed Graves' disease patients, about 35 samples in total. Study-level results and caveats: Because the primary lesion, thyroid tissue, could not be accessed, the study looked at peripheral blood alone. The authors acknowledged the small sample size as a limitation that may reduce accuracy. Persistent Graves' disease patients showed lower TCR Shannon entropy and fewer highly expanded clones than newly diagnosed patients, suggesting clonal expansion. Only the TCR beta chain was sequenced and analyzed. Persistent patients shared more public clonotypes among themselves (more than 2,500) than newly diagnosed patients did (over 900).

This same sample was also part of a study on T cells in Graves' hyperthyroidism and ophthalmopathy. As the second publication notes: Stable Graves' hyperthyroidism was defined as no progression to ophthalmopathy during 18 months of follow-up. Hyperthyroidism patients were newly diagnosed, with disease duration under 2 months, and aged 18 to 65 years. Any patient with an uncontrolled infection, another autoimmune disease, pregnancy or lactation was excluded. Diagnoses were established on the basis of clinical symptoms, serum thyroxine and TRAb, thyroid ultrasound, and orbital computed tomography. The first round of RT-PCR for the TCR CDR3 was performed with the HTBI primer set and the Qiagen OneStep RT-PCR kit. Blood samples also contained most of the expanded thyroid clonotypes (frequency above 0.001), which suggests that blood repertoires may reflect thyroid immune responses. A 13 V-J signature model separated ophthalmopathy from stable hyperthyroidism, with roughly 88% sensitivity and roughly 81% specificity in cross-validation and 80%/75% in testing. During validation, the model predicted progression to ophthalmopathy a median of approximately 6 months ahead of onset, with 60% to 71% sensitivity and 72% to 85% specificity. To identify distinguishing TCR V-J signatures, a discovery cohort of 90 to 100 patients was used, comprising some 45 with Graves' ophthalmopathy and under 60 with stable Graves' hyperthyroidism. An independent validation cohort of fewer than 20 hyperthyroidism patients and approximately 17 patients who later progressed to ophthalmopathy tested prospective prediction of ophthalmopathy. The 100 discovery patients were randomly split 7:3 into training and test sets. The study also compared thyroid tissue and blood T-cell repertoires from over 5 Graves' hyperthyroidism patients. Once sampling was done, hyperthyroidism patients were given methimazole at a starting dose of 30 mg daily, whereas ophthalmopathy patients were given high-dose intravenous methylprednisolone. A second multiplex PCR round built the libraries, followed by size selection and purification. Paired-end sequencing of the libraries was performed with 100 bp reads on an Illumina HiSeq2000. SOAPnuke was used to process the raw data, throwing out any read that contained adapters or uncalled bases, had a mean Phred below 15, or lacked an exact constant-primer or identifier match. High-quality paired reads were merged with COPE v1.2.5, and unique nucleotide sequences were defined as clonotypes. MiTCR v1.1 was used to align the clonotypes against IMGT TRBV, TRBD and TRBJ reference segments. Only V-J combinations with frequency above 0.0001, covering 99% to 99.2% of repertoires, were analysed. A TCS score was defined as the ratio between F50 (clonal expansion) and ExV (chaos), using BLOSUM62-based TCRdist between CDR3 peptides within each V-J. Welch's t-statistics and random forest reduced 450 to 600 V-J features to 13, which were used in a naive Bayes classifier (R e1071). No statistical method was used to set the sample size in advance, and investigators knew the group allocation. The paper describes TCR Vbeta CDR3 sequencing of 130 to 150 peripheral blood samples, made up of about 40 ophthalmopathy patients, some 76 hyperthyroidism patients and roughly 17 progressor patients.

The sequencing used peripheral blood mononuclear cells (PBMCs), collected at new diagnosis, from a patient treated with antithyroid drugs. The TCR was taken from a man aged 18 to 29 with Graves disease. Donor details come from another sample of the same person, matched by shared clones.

The CDR3 protein sequence reads: CASSPGLAPFF. The sequenced DNA is TGTGCCAGCAGTCCGGGACTAGCCCCCTTCTTC. The chain employs TRBV12-3 or TRBV12-4 and TRBJ2-1; TRBD2 lines up with 9 middle nucleotides. The CDR3 measures 11 amino acids from cysteine to phenylalanine. The CDR3 DNA has 33 bases and is translated from base 1. V is cut back by 5 bases and J by 16 bases, with 6 bases in the junction unmatched.